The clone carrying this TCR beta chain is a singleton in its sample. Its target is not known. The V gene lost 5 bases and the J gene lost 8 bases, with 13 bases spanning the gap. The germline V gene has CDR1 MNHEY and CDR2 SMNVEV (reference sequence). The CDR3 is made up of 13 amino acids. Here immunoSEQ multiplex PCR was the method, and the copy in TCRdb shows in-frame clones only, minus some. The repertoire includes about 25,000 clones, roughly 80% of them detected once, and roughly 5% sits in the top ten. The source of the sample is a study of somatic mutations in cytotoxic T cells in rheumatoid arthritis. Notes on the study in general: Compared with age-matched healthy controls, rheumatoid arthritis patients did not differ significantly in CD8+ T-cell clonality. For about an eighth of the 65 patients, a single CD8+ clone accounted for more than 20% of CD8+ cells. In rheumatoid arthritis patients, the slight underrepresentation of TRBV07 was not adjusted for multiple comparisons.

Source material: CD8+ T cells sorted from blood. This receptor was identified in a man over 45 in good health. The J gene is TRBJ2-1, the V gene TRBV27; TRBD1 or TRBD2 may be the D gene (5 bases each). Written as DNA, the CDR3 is TGTGCCAGCAGTCTGGGACGCCGGGATGAGCAGTTCTTC. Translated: CASSLGRRDEQFF.